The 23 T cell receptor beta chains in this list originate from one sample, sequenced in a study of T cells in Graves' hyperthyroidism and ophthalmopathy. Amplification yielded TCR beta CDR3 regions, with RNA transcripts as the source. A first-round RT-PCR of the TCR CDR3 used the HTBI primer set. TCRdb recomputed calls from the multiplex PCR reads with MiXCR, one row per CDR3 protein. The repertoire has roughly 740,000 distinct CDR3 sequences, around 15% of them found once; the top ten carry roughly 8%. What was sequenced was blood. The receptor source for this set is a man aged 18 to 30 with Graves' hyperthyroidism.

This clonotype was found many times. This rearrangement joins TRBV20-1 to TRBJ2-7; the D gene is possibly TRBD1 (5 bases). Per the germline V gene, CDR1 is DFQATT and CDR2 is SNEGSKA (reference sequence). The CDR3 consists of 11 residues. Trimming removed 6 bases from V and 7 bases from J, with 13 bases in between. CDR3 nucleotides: TGCAGTGCGGACACACCTCTGGAGCAGTACTTC. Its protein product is CSADTPLEQYF.

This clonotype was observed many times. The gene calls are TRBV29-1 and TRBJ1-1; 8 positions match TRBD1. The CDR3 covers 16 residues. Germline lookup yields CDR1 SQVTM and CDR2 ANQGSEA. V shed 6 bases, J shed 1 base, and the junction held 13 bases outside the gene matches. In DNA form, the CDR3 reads TGCAGCGTGCTACTAGGACAGGGAAGATCGAACACTGAAGCTTTCTTT. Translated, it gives CSVLLGQGRSNTEAFF.

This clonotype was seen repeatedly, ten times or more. CDR3 region: CASSTRSTSVTQYF. DNA for the CDR3: TGTGCCAGCAGCACCCGAAGTACCTCGGTTACGCAGTATTTT. The chain uses TRBV11-3 and TRBJ2-3, with D hard to call. The CDR3 extends over 14 amino acids. Trimming shortened V by 5 bases and J by 8 bases, and 17 bases separated the two germline ends. CDR1 is SGHNT, CDR2 YENEEA, per germline.

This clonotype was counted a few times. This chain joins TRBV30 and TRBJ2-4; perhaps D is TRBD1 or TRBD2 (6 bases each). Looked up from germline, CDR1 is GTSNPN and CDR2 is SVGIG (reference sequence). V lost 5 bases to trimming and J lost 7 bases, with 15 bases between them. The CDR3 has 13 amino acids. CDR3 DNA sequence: TGTGCCTGGGGCCGAGGGGGGCTGAACATTCAGTACTTC. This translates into CAWGRGGLNIQYF. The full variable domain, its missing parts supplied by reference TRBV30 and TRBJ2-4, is SQTIHQWPATLVQPVGSPLSLECTVEGTSNPNLYWYRQAAGRGLQLLFYSVGIGQISSEVPQNLSASRPQDRQFILSSKKLLLSDSGFYLCAWGRGGLNIQYFGAGTRLSVL.

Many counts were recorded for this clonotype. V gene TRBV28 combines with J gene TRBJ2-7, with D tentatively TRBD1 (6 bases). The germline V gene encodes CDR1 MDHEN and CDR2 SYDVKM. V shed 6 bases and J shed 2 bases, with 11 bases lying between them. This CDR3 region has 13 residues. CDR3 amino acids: CASRPGHTYEQYF. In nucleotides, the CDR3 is TGTGCCAGCAGGCCGGGACATACCTACGAGCAGTACTTC.

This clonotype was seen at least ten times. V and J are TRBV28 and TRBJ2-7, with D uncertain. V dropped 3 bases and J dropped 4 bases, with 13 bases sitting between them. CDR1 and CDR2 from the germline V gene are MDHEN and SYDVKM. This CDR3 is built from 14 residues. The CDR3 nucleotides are TGTGCCAGCAGTTTCCGCCAAACGGTGTACGAGCAGTACTTC. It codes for CASSFRQTVYEQYF.

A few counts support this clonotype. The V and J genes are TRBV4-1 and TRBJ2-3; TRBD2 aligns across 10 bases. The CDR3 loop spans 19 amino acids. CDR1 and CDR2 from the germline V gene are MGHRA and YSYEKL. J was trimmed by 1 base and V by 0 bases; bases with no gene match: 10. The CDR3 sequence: CASSQEPHPAGGGTDTQYF. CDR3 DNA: TGCGCCAGCAGCCAAGAACCCCACCCAGCGGGAGGGGGCACAGATACGCAGTATTTT.

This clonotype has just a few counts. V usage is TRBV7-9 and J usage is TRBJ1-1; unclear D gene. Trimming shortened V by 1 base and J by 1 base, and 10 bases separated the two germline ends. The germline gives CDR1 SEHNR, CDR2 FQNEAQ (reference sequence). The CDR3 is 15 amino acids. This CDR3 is CASSLDHRSNTEAFF. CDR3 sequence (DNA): TGTGCCAGCAGCTTAGACCACCGATCGAACACTGAAGCTTTCTTT.

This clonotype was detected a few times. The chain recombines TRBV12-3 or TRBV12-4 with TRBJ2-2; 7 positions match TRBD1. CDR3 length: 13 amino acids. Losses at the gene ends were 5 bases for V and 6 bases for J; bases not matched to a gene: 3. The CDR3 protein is CASSPQGAGELFF. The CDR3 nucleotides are TGTGCCAGCAGTCCTCAGGGGGCCGGGGAGCTGTTTTTT.

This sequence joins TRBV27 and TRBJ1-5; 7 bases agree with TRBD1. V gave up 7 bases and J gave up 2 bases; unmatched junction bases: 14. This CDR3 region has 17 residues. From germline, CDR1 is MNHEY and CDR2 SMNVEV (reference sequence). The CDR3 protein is CASKNEGRGLGNQPQHF. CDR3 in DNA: TGTGCCAGCAAGAATGAGGGGAGGGGGCTCGGCAATCAGCCCCAGCATTTT.

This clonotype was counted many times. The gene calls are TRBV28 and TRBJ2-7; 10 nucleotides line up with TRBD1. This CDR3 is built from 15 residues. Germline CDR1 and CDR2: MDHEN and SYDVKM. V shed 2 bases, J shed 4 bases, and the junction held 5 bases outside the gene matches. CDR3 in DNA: TGTGCCAGCAGTTTAGTTCGGACAGGGGGGTACGAGCAGTACTTC. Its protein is CASSLVRTGGYEQYF.

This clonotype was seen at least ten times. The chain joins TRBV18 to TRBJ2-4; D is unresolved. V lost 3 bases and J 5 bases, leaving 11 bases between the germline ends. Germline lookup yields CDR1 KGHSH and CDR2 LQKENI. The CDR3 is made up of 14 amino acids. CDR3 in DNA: TGTGCCAGCTCACCCAGAGGTATCCAAAACATTCAGTACTTC. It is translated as CASSPRGIQNIQYF.

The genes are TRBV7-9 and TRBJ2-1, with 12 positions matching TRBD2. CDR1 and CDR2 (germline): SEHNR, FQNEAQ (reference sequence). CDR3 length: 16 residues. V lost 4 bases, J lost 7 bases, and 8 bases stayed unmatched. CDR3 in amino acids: CASSSWTSGKANEQFF. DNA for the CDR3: TGTGCCAGCAGCTCTTGGACTAGCGGGAAAGCAAATGAGCAGTTCTTC.

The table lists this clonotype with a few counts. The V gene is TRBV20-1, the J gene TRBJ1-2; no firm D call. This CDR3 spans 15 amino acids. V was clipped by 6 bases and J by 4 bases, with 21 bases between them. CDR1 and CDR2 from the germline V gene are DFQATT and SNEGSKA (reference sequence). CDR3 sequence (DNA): TGCAGTGCCCTATCGTTAGTTCCTGGTAGCTATGGCTACACCTTC. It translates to CSALSLVPGSYGYTF.

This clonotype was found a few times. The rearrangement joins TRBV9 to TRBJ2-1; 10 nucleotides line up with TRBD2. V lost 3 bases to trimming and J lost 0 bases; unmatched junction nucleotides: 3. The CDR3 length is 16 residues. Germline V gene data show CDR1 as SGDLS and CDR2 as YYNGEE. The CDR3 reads CASSDPSGSSYNEQFF. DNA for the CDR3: TGTGCCAGCAGCGACCCTAGCGGGAGCTCCTACAATGAGCAGTTCTTC.

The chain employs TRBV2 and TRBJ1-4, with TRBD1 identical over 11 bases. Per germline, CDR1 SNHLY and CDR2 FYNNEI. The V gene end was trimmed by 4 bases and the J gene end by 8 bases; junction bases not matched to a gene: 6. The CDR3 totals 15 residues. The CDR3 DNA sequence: TGTGCCAGCAGTGCCTGGACAGGGGGCCAGGAAAAACTGTTTTTT. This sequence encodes CASSAWTGGQEKLFF.

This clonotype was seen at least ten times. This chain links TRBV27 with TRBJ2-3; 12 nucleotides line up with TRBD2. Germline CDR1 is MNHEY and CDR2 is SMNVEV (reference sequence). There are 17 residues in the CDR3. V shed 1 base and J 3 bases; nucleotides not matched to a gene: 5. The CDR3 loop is CASSLYRLAGETDTQYF. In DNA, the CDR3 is TGTGCCAGCAGTTTATACCGACTAGCGGGAGAGACAGATACGCAGTATTTT.

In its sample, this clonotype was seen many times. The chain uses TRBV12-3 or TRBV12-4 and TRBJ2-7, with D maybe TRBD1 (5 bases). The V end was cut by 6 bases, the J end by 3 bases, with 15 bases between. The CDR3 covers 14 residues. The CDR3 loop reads CASSLGQLIYEQYF. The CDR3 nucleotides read TGTGCCAGCAGCTTGGGGCAGTTAATCTACGAGCAGTACTTC.

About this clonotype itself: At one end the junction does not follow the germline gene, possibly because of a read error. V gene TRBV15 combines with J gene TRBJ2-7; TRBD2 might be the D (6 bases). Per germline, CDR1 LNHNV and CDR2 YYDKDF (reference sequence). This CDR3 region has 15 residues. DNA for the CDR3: TGTACCACCAGCAGTTTACGGGGAGGCCCCTACGAGCAGTACTTC. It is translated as CTTSSLRGGPYEQYF.

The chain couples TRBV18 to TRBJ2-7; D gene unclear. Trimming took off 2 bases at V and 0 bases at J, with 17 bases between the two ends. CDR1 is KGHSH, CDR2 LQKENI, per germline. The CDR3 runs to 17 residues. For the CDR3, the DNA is TGTGCCAGCTCACCAAGACCGAACACCATAAGCTCCTACGAGCAGTACTTC. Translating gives CASSPRPNTISSYEQYF. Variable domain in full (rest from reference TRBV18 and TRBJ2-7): NAGVMQNPRHLVRRRGQEARLRCSPMKGHSHVYWYRQLPEEGLKFMVYLQKENIIDESGMPKERFSAEFPKEGPSILRIQQVVRGDSAAYFCASSPRPNTISSYEQYFGPGTRLTVT.

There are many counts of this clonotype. The CDR3 reads CASTPIGQLSNQPQHF. In DNA, the CDR3 is TGTGCCAGCACTCCCATCGGACAGCTTAGCAATCAGCCCCAGCATTTT. The V and J genes are TRBV28 and TRBJ1-5, with a weak D call TRBD1 (6 bases). Germline V gives CDR1 MDHEN, CDR2 SYDVKM. The CDR3 consists of 16 residues. V was clipped by 7 bases and J by 0 bases, with 16 bases between them.

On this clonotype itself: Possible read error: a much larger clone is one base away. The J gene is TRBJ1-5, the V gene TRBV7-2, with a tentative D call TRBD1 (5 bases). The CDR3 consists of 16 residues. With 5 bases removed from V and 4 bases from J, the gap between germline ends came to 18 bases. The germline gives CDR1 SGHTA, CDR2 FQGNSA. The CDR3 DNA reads TGTGCCAGCAGCCCCAAGGACAAGGAACATAATCAGCCCCAGCATTTT. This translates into CASSPKDKEHNQPQHF. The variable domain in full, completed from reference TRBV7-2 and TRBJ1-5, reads GAGVSQSPSNKVTEKGKDVELRCDPISGHTALYWYRQSLGQGLEFLIYFQGNSAPDKSGLPSDRFSAERTGGSVSTLTIQRTQQEDSAVYLCASSPKDKEHNQPQHFGDGTRLSIL.

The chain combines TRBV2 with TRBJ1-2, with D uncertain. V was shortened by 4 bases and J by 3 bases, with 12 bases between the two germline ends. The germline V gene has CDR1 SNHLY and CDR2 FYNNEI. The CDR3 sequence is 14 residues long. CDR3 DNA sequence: TGTGCCAGCAGTGGATACCCACAAGACTATGGCTACACCTTC. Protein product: CASSGYPQDYGYTF.